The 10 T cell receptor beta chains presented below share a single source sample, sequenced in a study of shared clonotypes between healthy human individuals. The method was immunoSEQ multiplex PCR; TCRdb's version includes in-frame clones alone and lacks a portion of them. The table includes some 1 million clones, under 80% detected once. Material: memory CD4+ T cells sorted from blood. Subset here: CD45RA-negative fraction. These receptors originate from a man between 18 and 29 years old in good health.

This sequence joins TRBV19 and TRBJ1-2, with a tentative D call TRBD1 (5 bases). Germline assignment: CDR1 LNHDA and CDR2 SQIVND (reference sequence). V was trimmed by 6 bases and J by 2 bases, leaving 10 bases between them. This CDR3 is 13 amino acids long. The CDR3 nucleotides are TGTGCCAGTAGACTAGACAGAAACTATGGCTACACCTTC. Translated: CASRLDRNYGYTF.

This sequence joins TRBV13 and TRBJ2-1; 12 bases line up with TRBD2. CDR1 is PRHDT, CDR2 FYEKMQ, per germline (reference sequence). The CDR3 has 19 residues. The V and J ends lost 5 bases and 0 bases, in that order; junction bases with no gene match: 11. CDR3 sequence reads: CASSPDRGLAGRSYNEQFF. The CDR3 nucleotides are TGTGCCAGCAGCCCTGACCGGGGACTAGCGGGCCGCTCCTACAATGAGCAGTTCTTC.

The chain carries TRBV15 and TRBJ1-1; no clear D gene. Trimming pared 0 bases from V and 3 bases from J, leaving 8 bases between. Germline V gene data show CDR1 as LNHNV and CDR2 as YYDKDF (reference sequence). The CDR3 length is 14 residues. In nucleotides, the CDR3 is TGTGCCACCAGCAGAGATTACACGGACACTGAAGCTTTCTTT. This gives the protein CATSRDYTDTEAFF. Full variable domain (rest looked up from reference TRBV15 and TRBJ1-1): DAMVIQNPRYQVTQFGKPVTLSCSQTLNHNVMYWYQQKSSQAPKLLFHYYDKDFNNEADTPDNFQSRRPNTSFCFLDIRSPGLGDTAMYLCATSRDYTDTEAFFGQGTRLTVV.

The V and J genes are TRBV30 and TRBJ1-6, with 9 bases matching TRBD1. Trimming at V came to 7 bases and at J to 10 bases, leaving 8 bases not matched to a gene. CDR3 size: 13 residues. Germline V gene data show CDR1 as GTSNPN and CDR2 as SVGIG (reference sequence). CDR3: CASAGQGRSPLHF. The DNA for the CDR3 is TGTGCCTCAGCAGGACAGGGGAGGTCACCCCTCCACTTT. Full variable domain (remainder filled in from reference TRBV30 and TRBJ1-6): SQTIHQWPATLVQPVGSPLSLECTVEGTSNPNLYWYRQAAGRGLQLLFYSVGIGQISSEVPQNLSASRPQDRQFILSSKKLLLSDSGFYLCASAGQGRSPLHFGNGTRLTVT.

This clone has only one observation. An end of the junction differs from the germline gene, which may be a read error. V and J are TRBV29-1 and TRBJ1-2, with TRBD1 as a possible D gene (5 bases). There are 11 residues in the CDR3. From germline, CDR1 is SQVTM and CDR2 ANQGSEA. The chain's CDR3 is CSAEGAVGYTF. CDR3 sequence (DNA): TGCAGCGCTGAAGGGGCTGTTGGCTACACCTTC.

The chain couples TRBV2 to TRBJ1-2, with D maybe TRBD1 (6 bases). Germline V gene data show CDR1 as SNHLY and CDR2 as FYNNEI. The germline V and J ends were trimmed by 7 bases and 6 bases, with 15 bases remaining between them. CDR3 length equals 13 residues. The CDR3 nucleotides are TGTGCCAGCAAGGGGGGGGATCTACATGGCTACACCTTC. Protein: CASKGGDLHGYTF.

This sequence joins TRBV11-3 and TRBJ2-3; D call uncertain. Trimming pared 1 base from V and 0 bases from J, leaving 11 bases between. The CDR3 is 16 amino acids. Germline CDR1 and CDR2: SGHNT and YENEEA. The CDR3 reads CASSLGLQGSTDTQYF. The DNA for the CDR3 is TGTGCCAGCAGCTTAGGACTTCAAGGGAGCACAGATACGCAGTATTTT.

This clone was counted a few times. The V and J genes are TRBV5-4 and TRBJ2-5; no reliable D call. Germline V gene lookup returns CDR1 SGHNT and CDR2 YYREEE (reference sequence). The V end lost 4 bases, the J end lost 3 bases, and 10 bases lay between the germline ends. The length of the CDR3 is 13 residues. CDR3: CASSPEREETQYF. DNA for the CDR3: TGTGCCAGCAGCCCCGAAAGAGAAGAGACCCAGTACTTC.

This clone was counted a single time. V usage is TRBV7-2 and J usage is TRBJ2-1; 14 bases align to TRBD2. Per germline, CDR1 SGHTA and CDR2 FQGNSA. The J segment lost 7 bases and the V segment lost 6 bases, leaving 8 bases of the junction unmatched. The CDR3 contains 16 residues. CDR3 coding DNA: TGTGCCAGCAGTTACGGAGGGACTAGCGGGGGAAATGAGCAGTTCTTC. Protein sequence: CASSYGGTSGGNEQFF.

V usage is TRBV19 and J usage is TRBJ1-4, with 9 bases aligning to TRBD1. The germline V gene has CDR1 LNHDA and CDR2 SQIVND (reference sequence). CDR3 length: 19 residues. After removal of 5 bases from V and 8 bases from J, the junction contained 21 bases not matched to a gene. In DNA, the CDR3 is TGTGCCAGTAGTCCCTTCCGGGGACAGGGAAGGGATTTGGGCGAAAAACTGTTTTTT. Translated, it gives CASSPFRGQGRDLGEKLFF.